In its sample, the clone carrying this T cell receptor (beta chain) was seen a few times. The data stem from a study of blood T cell repertoires in COVID-19. The CDR3 runs 15 residues. Germline CDR1 reads SGHDN; CDR2 reads FVKESK. Losses at the gene ends were 4 bases for V and 3 bases for J; bases not matched to a gene: 9. While infection was still active, Seattle patients were enrolled and then followed longitudinally. Source study methods: Estimation of nucleated cell counts relied on the amplification of reference gene primers. Only in-frame clones appear in the TCRdb table, and some are missing; sequencing was by immunoSEQ multiplex PCR. V and J calls and clone size are those listed in that table; D and trimming were worked out from the DNA. The sample holds about 260,000 clones, almost 90% seen once.

This receptor was taken from a woman aged 25 to 39 with COVID-19, enrolled during active disease. Material: peripheral blood. This rearrangement joins TRBV14 to TRBJ2-7; 7 nucleotides agree with TRBD2. CDR3 sequence: CASSPTGGGLYEQYF. The CDR3 nucleotides read TGTGCCAGCAGCCCGACGGGAGGTGGTCTCTACGAGCAGTACTTC.